This T cell receptor beta chain was recovered during a study of T cell responses to AZD1222 COVID-19 vaccine. Germline-derived CDR1 and CDR2 are MNHEY and SVGAGI. V shed 6 bases and J 3 bases; nucleotides not matched to a gene: 4. The CDR3 runs 14 residues. Sequencing was performed with immunoSEQ multiplex PCR; in TCRdb, only in-frame clones are kept and a portion is missing. The data contain around 88,000 clones, 86% of them seen just once; the ten biggest clones take up approximately 7%. The chain joins TRBV6-5 to TRBJ2-7, with 11 nucleotides matching TRBD2. The sequence was obtained from an adult in good health. The sample in question was peripheral blood, obtained on day 0 of AZD1222 vaccination. CDR3 coding DNA: TGTGCCAGCAGCAGGACTAGCGGGTTCTACGAGCAGTACTTC. Amino acid sequence: CASSRTSGFYEQYF.